The 25 T cell receptor beta chains reported below all come from one sample, sequenced in a study of blood T cell repertoires in COVID-19 (TCRdb year 2020). Library preparation used the immunoSEQ multiplex PCR assay. The table was pulled from immuneACCESS by TCRdb, which kept in-frame rearrangements only. Such tables lose some clones; where checked, under half of the loss comes from unresolved V genes, and the rest has no known cause. The sample table records about 32,000 clones; 80% to 90% of these occur just once. Jointly, the top ten make up 5.5% to 6.5% of the sample. Source material: peripheral blood. These receptors all come from a woman older than 75 with active or convalescent COVID-19.

The chain links TRBV5-8 to TRBJ1-3; no firm D call. The CDR3 spans 15 residues. V was trimmed by 4 bases and J by 2 bases, leaving 13 bases between them. CDR1 SGHTS and CDR2 YDEGEE come from the germline V gene. The CDR3 sequence: CASSPPQNTGNTIYF. The CDR3 region has the DNA TGTGCCAGCAGCCCCCCTCAGAATACTGGAAACACCATATATTTT.

The V gene is TRBV2, the J gene TRBJ1-1; TRBD1 might be the D (6 bases). The germline gives CDR1 SNHLY, CDR2 FYNNEI. The CDR3 runs 14 residues. V gave up 2 bases and J gave up 0 bases, with 7 bases separating them. The CDR3 reads CASSEQGMNTEAFF. DNA of the CDR3: TGTGCCAGCAGTGAACAGGGGATGAACACTGAAGCTTTCTTT.

This chain joins TRBV2 and TRBJ1-2; D is uncertain. The V gene's germline CDR1 is SNHLY and CDR2 FYNNEI. The CDR3 runs to 14 residues. The germline V and J ends were trimmed by 1 base and 4 bases, with 10 bases remaining between them. The CDR3 DNA sequence: TGTGCCAGCAGTGAAGGACTCCAACTCTATGGCTACACCTTC. Its protein is CASSEGLQLYGYTF.

The rearrangement joins TRBV7-6 to TRBJ2-5; TRBD2 is a possible D gene (7 bases). With 1 base removed from V and 4 bases from J, the gap between germline ends came to 28 bases. The length of the CDR3 is 20 residues. Germline V gives CDR1 SGHVS, CDR2 FNYEAQ. For the CDR3, the DNA is TGTGCCAGCAGCTTAGACCCCCCGAGGGAGGGGGGACACCCTCTAGAGACCCAGTACTTC. Translation: CASSLDPPREGGHPLETQYF.

The chain has TRBV7-9 and TRBJ2-1; 11 nucleotides align to TRBD2. The trim removed 7 bases at V and 10 bases at J, leaving 9 bases unmatched. Germline V gene lookup returns CDR1 SEHNR and CDR2 FQNEAQ (reference sequence). The CDR3 contains 14 residues. The CDR3: CASILAGAPGEQFF. In DNA form, the CDR3 reads TGTGCCAGCATACTAGCGGGAGCGCCGGGGGAGCAGTTCTTC.

This rearrangement joins TRBV11-2 to TRBJ2-1; maybe TRBD2 (5 bases). Germline V gene sequence: CDR1 SGHAT, CDR2 FQNNGV. Trimming removed 4 bases at V and 9 bases at J, with 13 bases between. The CDR3 runs 13 residues. The CDR3 bases are TGTGCCAGCAGCTCAGGATCAGAGGGTGAGCAGTTCTTC. Translated, it gives CASSSGSEGEQFF.

V gene TRBV5-1 combines with J gene TRBJ2-1; 8 bases match TRBD1. Germline-derived CDR1 and CDR2 are SGHRS and YFSETQ. V lost 4 bases, J lost 0 bases, and 12 bases stayed unmatched. This CDR3 contains 18 residues. The CDR3 nucleotides read TGCGCCAGCAGCCCCAGGGGGCACTCCCCCCTCTCCTACAATGAGCAGTTCTTC. Translated: CASSPRGHSPLSYNEQFF.

The genes are TRBV5-4 and TRBJ2-2; D unclear. The CDR3 sequence is 12 residues long. V was pared by 3 bases and J by 2 bases, with 2 bases between. Germline V gene sequence: CDR1 SGHNT, CDR2 YYREEE (reference sequence). CDR3 region: CASSSNTGELFF. The DNA of the CDR3 is TGTGCCAGCAGCTCAAACACCGGGGAGCTGTTTTTT.

This clone was recorded only once. This sequence joins TRBV19 and TRBJ1-5; D remains ambiguous. V was cut by 0 bases and J by 6 bases, with 3 bases left in between. The CDR3 has 12 amino acids. Germline assignment: CDR1 LNHDA and CDR2 SQIVND (reference sequence). DNA for the CDR3: TGTGCCAGTAGTATAGATCTTCAGCCCCAGCATTTT. Its translation is CASSIDLQPQHF.

The chain joins TRBV9 to TRBJ1-3; no firm D call. Germline CDR1 reads SGDLS; CDR2 reads YYNGEE. The V end was cut by 0 bases, the J end by 0 bases, with 13 bases between. CDR3 length: 17 residues. The CDR3 nucleotides are TGTGCCAGCAGCGTAGAGACGGGTAAGACCTCTGGAAACACCATATATTTT. Protein sequence: CASSVETGKTSGNTIYF. Full variable domain (rest looked up from reference TRBV9 and TRBJ1-3): DSGVTQTPKHLITATGQRVTLRCSPRSGDLSVYWYQQSLDQGLQFLIQYYNGEERAKGNILERFSAQQFPDLHSELNLSSLELGDSALYFCASSVETGKTSGNTIYFGEGSWLTVV.

This clone is medium-sized in the sample. CDR3 protein: CAWSVLGARGYTF. The CDR3 bases are TGTGCCTGGAGTGTGTTGGGGGCCCGTGGCTACACCTTC. The J gene is TRBJ1-2, the V gene TRBV30; D is perhaps TRBD1 (6 bases). V lost 0 bases to trimming and J lost 7 bases, with 12 bases between them. The CDR3 is 13 amino acids. The germline CDR1 and CDR2 sequences are GTSNPN and SVGIG (reference sequence).

The chain recombines TRBV12-3 or TRBV12-4 with TRBJ1-1; 9 bases agree with TRBD1. The CDR3 covers 13 residues. The V gene end was trimmed by 3 bases and the J gene end by 6 bases; junction bases not matched to a gene: 2. The CDR3 here is CASSFRQGAEAFF. The CDR3 DNA reads as TGTGCCAGCAGTTTCCGACAGGGGGCTGAAGCTTTCTTT.

This rearrangement joins TRBV3-1 (or the pseudogene TRBV3-2) to TRBJ1-1, with no clear D. Per the germline V gene, CDR1 is LGHDT and CDR2 is YNNKEL (reference sequence). V shed 7 bases and J shed 6 bases, with 12 bases lying between them. This CDR3 region has 12 residues. The chain's CDR3 is CASTGELPEAFF. In DNA form, the CDR3 reads TGTGCCAGCACCGGGGAATTACCTGAAGCTTTCTTT.

The chain couples TRBV3-1 (or the pseudogene TRBV3-2) to TRBJ1-1; possible D gene TRBD1, 6 bases. With 6 bases removed from V and 4 bases from J, the gap between germline ends came to 12 bases. The CDR3 consists of 13 residues. From germline, CDR1 is LGHDT and CDR2 YNNKEL (reference sequence). The CDR3 DNA is TGTGCCAGCAGTACGAGGGGGTTCACTGAAGCTTTCTTT. Encoded protein: CASSTRGFTEAFF.

The chain has TRBV15 and TRBJ2-1, with 10 bases lining up with TRBD1. Germline V CDR1 and CDR2: LNHNV, YYDKDF (reference sequence). The CDR3 is 15 residues long. Trimming at V came to 0 bases and at J to 8 bases, leaving 4 bases not matched to a gene. In nucleotides, the CDR3 is TGTGCCACCAGCAGAGATCGACAGGGGGCAGATGAGCAGTTCTTC. It encodes CATSRDRQGADEQFF.

The J gene is TRBJ2-2, the V gene TRBV20-1; D uncertain. CDR1 DFQATT and CDR2 SNEGSKA come from the germline V gene (reference sequence). V was cut by 3 bases and J by 4 bases, with 12 bases left in between. The CDR3 has 14 residues. DNA of the CDR3: TGCAGTGCTAGTTTTGCTGCCGGCACCGGGGAGCTGTTTTTT. As protein: CSASFAAGTGELFF.

The chain has TRBV2 and TRBJ1-5; maybe TRBD1 (5 bases). Germline loops: CDR1 SNHLY, CDR2 FYNNEI. Trimming removed 3 bases from V and 7 bases from J, with 7 bases in between. This CDR3 has 12 residues. The CDR3 region is CASSDRAQPQHF. CDR3 bases: TGTGCCAGCAGTGACAGGGCCCAGCCCCAGCATTTT. The full variable domain, completed using reference TRBV2 and TRBJ1-5, is EPEVTQTPSHQVTQMGQEVILRCVPISNHLYFYWYRQILGQKVEFLVSFYNNEISEKSEIFDDQFSVERPDGSNFTLKIRSTKLEDSAMYFCASSDRAQPQHFGDGTRLSIL.

The chain is built from TRBV19 and TRBJ2-7; TRBD2 matches at 9 bases. V trimming: 4 bases; J trimming: 6 bases; junction bases outside the gene matches: 4. The CDR3 covers 13 residues. Per germline, CDR1 LNHDA and CDR2 SQIVND (reference sequence). CDR3 loop: CASSSGLASEQYF. In DNA, the CDR3 is TGTGCCAGTAGTAGCGGACTAGCGTCCGAGCAGTACTTC.

The chain links TRBV6-1 to TRBJ2-2, with D uncertain. With 2 bases removed from V and 6 bases from J, the gap between germline ends came to 7 bases. This CDR3 is built from 13 residues. Germline lookup yields CDR1 MNHNS and CDR2 SASEGT. In DNA, the CDR3 is TGTGCCAGCAGTGAATACATGTCCGGGGAGCTGTTTTTT. Translating gives CASSEYMSGELFF.

The chain joins TRBV9 to TRBJ2-5, with D perhaps matching TRBD2 (6 bases). This CDR3 is built from 16 residues. The V gene's germline CDR1 is SGDLS and CDR2 YYNGEE. V lost 0 bases, J lost 5 bases, and 17 bases lay in between. The CDR3 DNA is TGTGCCAGCAGCGTAGCTGGCGGGATACCGCCGGAGACCCAGTACTTC. Translation: CASSVAGGIPPETQYF.

This chain links TRBV7-2 with TRBJ2-1; 13 bases are a match to TRBD2. This CDR3 comprises 19 residues. V lost 6 bases, J lost 0 bases, and 11 bases stayed unmatched. Germline loops: CDR1 SGHTA, CDR2 FQGNSA. The CDR3 DNA is TGTGCCAGCAGGGGGACTAGCGGGAATAGTGGGGGCTCCTACAATGAGCAGTTCTTC. Encoded protein: CASRGTSGNSGGSYNEQFF. Full variable domain (remainder filled in from reference TRBV7-2 and TRBJ2-1): GAGVSQSPSNKVTEKGKDVELRCDPISGHTALYWYRQSLGQGLEFLIYFQGNSAPDKSGLPSDRFSAERTGGSVSTLTIQRTQQEDSAVYLCASRGTSGNSGGSYNEQFFGPGTRLTVL.

This chain joins TRBV6-6 and TRBJ2-2; TRBD1 matches at 8 bases. The CDR3 consists of 15 residues. Germline-derived CDR1 and CDR2 are MNHNY and SVGAGI (reference sequence). The junction had 5 bases not matched to a gene; V was cut back by 6 bases and J by 2 bases. CDR3 DNA sequence: TGTGCCAGCAGGACTCAGGGGGCAAACACCGGGGAGCTGTTTTTT. Protein product: CASRTQGANTGELFF.

The rearrangement uses TRBV6-1 and TRBJ2-7; a possible D gene is TRBD1 (5 bases). Per germline, CDR1 MNHNS and CDR2 SASEGT. This CDR3 is built from 14 residues. The germline V and J ends were trimmed by 2 bases and 2 bases, with 10 bases remaining between them. The CDR3 loop is CASSERTPPYEQYF. The CDR3 nucleotides read TGTGCCAGCAGTGAAAGGACACCCCCCTACGAGCAGTACTTC.

This clone was detected only once. This sequence joins TRBV4-2 and TRBJ2-4; no clear D. The V end was cut by 2 bases, the J end by 2 bases, with 7 bases between. The CDR3 loop spans 14 amino acids. The V gene's germline CDR1 is LGHNA and CDR2 YNFKEQ. CDR3 residues: CASSQQWPKNIQYF. The CDR3 DNA follows: TGTGCCAGCAGCCAACAGTGGCCCAAAAACATTCAGTACTTC.

The chain has TRBV5-1 and TRBJ2-3; 8 bases are shared with TRBD2. V was pared by 4 bases and J by 6 bases, with 13 bases of the junction left unmatched. The CDR3 extends over 16 amino acids. Looked up from germline, CDR1 is SGHRS and CDR2 is YFSETQ. In DNA form, the CDR3 reads TGCGCCAGCAGCACCGCCCTGAGCGGGGGTCGGGATACGCAGTATTTT. Its protein product is CASSTALSGGRDTQYF.